The 21 T cell receptor beta chains reported below all come from one sample, sequenced in a study of PD-1 blockade in classical Hodgkin lymphoma. Relapse was seen in all patients after autologous stem cell transplantation, and brentuximab vedotin exposure was variable. TCRdb keeps only in-frame clones here, not all; method: immunoSEQ multiplex PCR. The data show around 42,000 clones, approximately 64% seen once. This specimen consisted of peripheral blood mononuclear cells (PBMCs), obtained at baseline. The receptors derive from a human donor with classical Hodgkin lymphoma.

There are a few counts of this clone. V is TRBV7-3 and J is TRBJ2-1; unclear D gene. This CDR3 contains 13 residues. Trimming removed 1 base at V and 4 bases at J, with 5 bases between. Germline V gene sequence: CDR1 SGHTA, CDR2 FQGTGA. The CDR3 nucleotides are TGTGCCAGCAGCTTAATCGCGTACAATGAGCAGTTCTTC. Amino acid sequence: CASSLIAYNEQFF.

This clone appeared a single time. V gene TRBV9 combines with J gene TRBJ1-1; D not certain. The CDR3 loop spans 15 amino acids. CDR1 and CDR2 (germline): SGDLS, YYNGEE. The germline V and J ends were trimmed by 1 base and 0 bases, with 10 bases remaining between them. In DNA form, the CDR3 reads TGTGCCAGCAGCGTAAGTAGTCTGATGAACACTGAAGCTTTCTTT. Amino acid sequence: CASSVSSLMNTEAFF.

This chain uses TRBV19 with TRBJ2-6, with no clear D. Germline V gives CDR1 LNHDA, CDR2 SQIVND (reference sequence). V was cut by 7 bases and J by 2 bases, with 12 bases left in between. This CDR3 region has 15 residues. The CDR3 DNA follows: TGTGCCAGTATTTTGGGTTCTCCTGGGGCCAACGTCCTGACTTTC. Amino acids: CASILGSPGANVLTF.

This chain uses TRBV19 with TRBJ2-3, with 12 bases aligning to TRBD2. The CDR3 consists of 19 residues. The germline CDR1 and CDR2 sequences are LNHDA and SQIVND (reference sequence). The trim removed 4 bases at V and 0 bases at J, leaving 11 bases unmatched. DNA for the CDR3: TGTGCCAGTAGTAGCCTTAGACTAGCGGGAGTCCATAGCACAGATACGCAGTATTTT. Its translation: CASSSLRLAGVHSTDTQYF.

By share, this clone counts as medium-sized. This sequence joins TRBV6-1 and TRBJ2-7; TRBD1 might be the D (5 bases). The ends were cut back, 3 bases at V and 0 bases at J, with 9 bases in the middle. The CDR3 sequence is 14 residues long. In germline, CDR1 is MNHNS, CDR2 SASEGT. The CDR3 protein is CASSETVSSYEQYF. CDR3 in DNA: TGTGCCAGCAGTGAGACAGTTTCCTCCTACGAGCAGTACTTC.

The rearrangement joins TRBV27 to TRBJ1-6; 7 nucleotides align to TRBD1. J was trimmed by 3 bases and V by 5 bases; bases with no gene match: 7. This CDR3 has 16 amino acids. Germline-derived CDR1 and CDR2 are MNHEY and SMNVEV (reference sequence). CDR3: CASSRDRAVYNSPLHF. DNA of the CDR3: TGTGCCAGCAGTCGGGACAGAGCCGTCTATAATTCACCCCTCCACTTT.

This chain uses TRBV11-3 with TRBJ2-7, with a possible D match to TRBD2 (6 bases). Germline assignment: CDR1 SGHNT and CDR2 YENEEA. Trimming removed 5 bases at V and 3 bases at J, with 11 bases between. The CDR3 is 13 residues long. The CDR3 spells CASSVGLGYEQYF. For the CDR3, the DNA is TGTGCCAGCAGCGTGGGACTGGGCTACGAGCAGTACTTC.

The chain links TRBV19 to TRBJ1-4; D is perhaps TRBD1 (5 bases). The CDR3 is 16 amino acids. Trimming removed 3 bases from V and 8 bases from J, with 19 bases in between. Per germline, CDR1 LNHDA and CDR2 SQIVND (reference sequence). CDR3: CASSIGVGGTEEKLFF. As DNA, the CDR3 is TGTGCCAGTAGTATTGGGGTAGGAGGGACCGAAGAAAAACTGTTTTTT. The variable domain in full, completed from reference TRBV19 and TRBJ1-4, reads DGGITQSPKYLFRKEGQNVTLSCEQNLNHDAMYWYRQDPGQGLRLIYYSQIVNDFQKGDIAEGYSVSREKKESFPLTVTSAQKNPTAFYLCASSIGVGGTEEKLFFGSGTQLSVL.

This chain connects TRBV5-1 to TRBJ2-3; the D is unclear. Trimming pared 0 bases from V and 4 bases from J, leaving 6 bases between. This CDR3 region has 13 residues. Germline CDR1 and CDR2: SGHRS and YFSETQ. This CDR3 reads CASSLVSADTQYF. The CDR3, as DNA: TGCGCCAGCAGCTTGGTTTCGGCAGATACGCAGTATTTT.

V usage is TRBV5-1 and J usage is TRBJ2-7; D is ambiguous. CDR1 is SGHRS, CDR2 YFSETQ, per germline. The CDR3 loop spans 13 amino acids. Trimming stripped 1 base from V and 6 bases from J, with 11 bases between. CDR3 region: CASSLSAPGEQYF. CDR3 bases: TGCGCCAGCAGCTTGTCAGCCCCGGGCGAGCAGTACTTC.

The genes are TRBV7-2 and TRBJ2-7; D is perhaps TRBD1 (6 bases). The V and J ends lost 4 bases and 0 bases respectively, with 13 bases between them. This CDR3 region has 15 residues. Germline CDR1 reads SGHTA; CDR2 reads FQGNSA. The CDR3 coding sequence is TGTGCCAGCAGCTACGACAGGACAGCCTCCTACGAGCAGTACTTC. Translated: CASSYDRTASYEQYF.

The chain joins TRBV9 to TRBJ2-7; D gene unclear. The CDR3 is made up of 14 amino acids. V was cut by 3 bases and J by 3 bases, with 13 bases left in between. Germline lookup yields CDR1 SGDLS and CDR2 YYNGEE. The chain's CDR3 is CASSAYATFYEQYF. The CDR3 nucleotides read TGTGCCAGCAGCGCCTATGCGACGTTCTACGAGCAGTACTTC.

The chain recombines TRBV19 with TRBJ2-1; D is ambiguous. Germline V gene data show CDR1 as LNHDA and CDR2 as SQIVND (reference sequence). The CDR3 has 13 residues. Between the trimmed V and J ends, which lost 5 bases and 15 bases, there was a span of 20 bases. DNA of the CDR3: TGTGCCAGTAGTCCACAATCGGTCGGGCTGGCGTTCTTC. It translates to CASSPQSVGLAFF.

The gene calls are TRBV29-1 and TRBJ2-7; a possible D gene is TRBD1 (5 bases). Germline CDR1 is SQVTM and CDR2 is ANQGSEA. V lost 0 bases, J lost 0 bases, and 12 bases lay in between. This CDR3 contains 15 residues. The CDR3 loop is CSVEDDRTSSYEQYF. CDR3 sequence (DNA): TGCAGCGTTGAAGATGACAGAACCAGCTCCTACGAGCAGTACTTC.

This clone was observed once. The chain has TRBV29-1 and TRBJ2-1, with D tentatively TRBD1 (6 bases). Trimming left V 3 bases short and J 5 bases short, with 8 bases between. The length of the CDR3 is 12 residues. The V gene's germline CDR1 is SQVTM and CDR2 ANQGSEA. CDR3 coding DNA: TGCAGCGTTGAGAAGGGGGACAATGAGCAGTTCTTC. The encoded protein is CSVEKGDNEQFF.

The chain recombines TRBV9 with TRBJ1-3; maybe TRBD1 (5 bases). The CDR3 has 16 amino acids. Trimming removed 3 bases from V and 7 bases from J, with 20 bases in between. The germline gives CDR1 SGDLS, CDR2 YYNGEE. The CDR3 region has the DNA TGTGCCAGCAGCGATTCCGTTGGGACGGCACGGAACACCATATATTTT. Residues: CASSDSVGTARNTIYF.

This clone was seen once. V gene TRBV6-1 combines with J gene TRBJ2-7; 10 nucleotides align to TRBD1. This CDR3 contains 17 residues. J gave up 2 bases and V 3 bases, and 10 bases lay outside the gene matches. Germline-derived CDR1 and CDR2 are MNHNS and SASEGT. The CDR3, as DNA: TGTGCCAGCAGTGAGGATCAATCCGGGACAGGGGCCTACGAGCAGTACTTC. Amino acid sequence: CASSEDQSGTGAYEQYF.

This clone is a singleton in its sample. The rearrangement uses TRBV11-2 and TRBJ2-1; D not resolved. CDR1 is SGHAT and CDR2 is FQNNGV in the germline V gene. The V end lost 7 bases, the J end lost 7 bases, and 14 bases lay between the germline ends. The CDR3 length is 13 residues. DNA for the CDR3: TGTGCCAGCACCGTTCAGATCAGGAATGAGCAGTTCTTC. Translation gives CASTVQIRNEQFF. The whole variable domain, filled in from reference TRBV11-2 and TRBJ2-1, reads EAGVAQSPRYKIIEKRQSVAFWCNPISGHATLYWYQQILGQGPKLLIQFQNNGVVDDSQLPKDRFSAERLKGVDSTLKIQPAKLEDSAVYLCASTVQIRNEQFFGPGTRLTVL.

This rearrangement joins TRBV4-3 to TRBJ2-7; the D gene is possibly TRBD1 (6 bases). This CDR3 spans 14 amino acids. Germline assignment: CDR1 LGHNA and CDR2 YSLEER. V was pared by 3 bases and J by 3 bases, with 12 bases between. CDR3 protein: CASSHFRGVYEQYF. The CDR3 DNA reads TGCGCCAGCAGCCATTTCAGGGGAGTCTACGAGCAGTACTTC.

This chain joins TRBV5-6 and TRBJ2-7; D is unresolved. V was trimmed by 1 base and J by 7 bases, leaving 6 bases between them. This CDR3 has 11 residues. Per germline, CDR1 SGHDT and CDR2 YYEEEE. CDR3 protein: CASSLSSEQYF. For the CDR3, the DNA is TGTGCCAGCAGCTTGTCCAGTGAGCAGTACTTC.

This clone has only a few counts. At one end, the junction sequence differs from germline, possibly due to a read error. The chain uses TRBV19 and TRBJ1-4, with 7 positions matching TRBD1. The CDR3 contains 12 residues. Germline lookup yields CDR1 LNHDA and CDR2 SQIVND (reference sequence). In DNA, the CDR3 is TGTGCCAGTAGTACCGGGTTCGACAGGGAGGTTTTT. Translating gives CASSTGFDREVF.